This T cell receptor (beta chain) was sequenced in a study of CD8+CD57+ T cells in acquired aplastic anemia. It was genomic DNA that served as the template for profiling TCR beta VDJ and CDR3. One entry per CDR3 protein, called by TCRdb with MiXCR from the reads. The sample shows about 62,000 distinct CDR3 sequences, over 45% of them seen only once. The CDR3 sequence is 13 residues long. Trimming shortened V by 3 bases and J by 2 bases, and 6 bases separated the two germline ends. In germline, CDR1 is KGHSH, CDR2 LQKENI. This clonotype was seen at least ten times. The TCR sequence derives from a human donor in good health, serving as a control. Sequencing was carried out using sorted CD4+, CD8+, or CD8+CD57+ T cells (not recorded which) from PBMCs. This chain links TRBV18 with TRBJ2-3; no reliable D call. As DNA, the CDR3 is TGTGCCAGCTCACCCCGTCCCACAGATACGCAGTATTTT. Translation gives CASSPRPTDTQYF.